This TCR beta chain was obtained from a study of shared T cell receptors in the human thymus. CDR1 is SGHKS and CDR2 is YYEKEE in the germline V gene (reference sequence). Trimming took off 4 bases at V and 0 bases at J, with 10 bases between the two ends. The CDR3 spans 14 residues. Only in-frame clones appear in the TCRdb table, and some are missing; sequencing was by immunoSEQ multiplex PCR. The table includes around 65,000 clones, roughly 96% detected once. What was sequenced was thymocytes. This clonotype was sampled from a human donor. This chain links TRBV5-5 with TRBJ1-1; D uncertain. CDR3 in amino acids: CASSPQNLNTEAFF. In DNA form, the CDR3 reads TGTGCCAGCAGCCCACAGAATTTGAACACTGAAGCTTTCTTT.